This entry lists 21 T cell receptor beta chains sequenced from one sample in a study of T cell changes during pregnancy in multiple sclerosis. Here immunoSEQ multiplex PCR was the method, and the copy in TCRdb shows in-frame clones only, minus some. The repertoire consists of around 66,000 clones, with around 92% occurring once and the leading ten covering approximately 2%. The specimen was peripheral blood, collected in the third trimester of pregnancy. Receptor source: a female donor in good health, enrolled as a control in a pregnancy study.

The chain recombines TRBV27 with TRBJ2-7, with 9 bases fitting TRBD2. The ends lost 4 bases at V and 2 bases at J; junction bases unmatched: 3. CDR3 length: 14 residues. The V gene's germline CDR1 is MNHEY and CDR2 SMNVEV (reference sequence). The CDR3 DNA is TGTGCCAGCAGTTGGGCGGGGGGGCCCTACGAGCAGTACTTC. Amino acid sequence: CASSWAGGPYEQYF.

This sequence joins TRBV27 and TRBJ2-2; 7 bases are a match to TRBD1. The ends lost 6 bases at V and 4 bases at J; junction bases unmatched: 8. The length of the CDR3 is 15 residues. Germline CDR1 MNHEY, CDR2 SMNVEV (reference sequence). CDR3 sequence (DNA): TGTGCCAGCAGGGCCGGACAGGCGATCACCGGGGAGCTGTTTTTT. Encoded protein: CASRAGQAITGELFF.

On this clone: One junction end disagrees with the germline gene, perhaps due to a read error. The J gene is TRBJ1-2, the V gene TRBV19, with 10 positions matching TRBD1. The CDR3 is made up of 12 amino acids. Germline V gene data show CDR1 as LNHDA and CDR2 as SQIVND (reference sequence). The CDR3 nucleotides read TGTGCCAGTAGTATTGCGACAGGGGGCTACCTCTTC. It codes for CASSIATGGYLF.

Only a few counts were recorded for this clone. The chain joins TRBV30 to TRBJ1-1, with D unclear. The germline V gene has CDR1 GTSNPN and CDR2 SVGIG (reference sequence). This CDR3 has 15 residues. The V end lost 4 bases, the J end lost 1 base, and 16 bases lay between the germline ends. The CDR3 reads CAWTNTPTSNTEAFF. In DNA form, the CDR3 reads TGTGCCTGGACCAATACCCCGACATCGAACACTGAAGCTTTCTTT.

The chain links TRBV5-1 to TRBJ1-1; the D gene is possibly TRBD1 (6 bases). Germline CDR1 is SGHRS and CDR2 is YFSETQ. V lost 0 bases and J 1 base, leaving 10 bases between the germline ends. This CDR3 contains 15 residues. For the CDR3, the DNA is TGCGCCAGCAGCTTGGATCTCAGGGGGAACACTGAAGCTTTCTTT. This codes for CASSLDLRGNTEAFF.

The rearrangement uses TRBV27 and TRBJ2-7; maybe TRBD2 (7 bases). There are 16 residues in the CDR3. The germline CDR1 and CDR2 sequences are MNHEY and SMNVEV (reference sequence). The V end was cut by 0 bases, the J end by 5 bases, with 17 bases between. The DNA of the CDR3 is TGTGCCAGCAGTTTATCAGTATCGGGGGGCTACGACGAGCAGTACTTC. It encodes CASSLSVSGGYDEQYF.

The chain carries TRBV7-9 and TRBJ1-2; 7 bases are shared with TRBD1. CDR3 length: 15 residues. After removal of 5 bases from V and 1 base from J, the junction contained 7 bases not matched to a gene. Germline loops: CDR1 SEHNR, CDR2 FQNEAQ (reference sequence). CDR3 residues: CASSPRDSLNYGYTF. CDR3 nucleotide sequence: TGTGCCAGCAGCCCGCGGGACAGCCTTAACTATGGCTACACCTTC.

A single count supports this clone. The chain combines TRBV28 with TRBJ2-1, with 11 bases fitting TRBD2. Germline V gene data show CDR1 as MDHEN and CDR2 as SYDVKM. The CDR3 is 18 amino acids. The J segment lost 7 bases and the V segment lost 6 bases, leaving 17 bases of the junction unmatched. The DNA for the CDR3 is TGTGCCAGCAGCCCGTTGGGGATTACTAGCGGGAGTAATAATGAGCAGTTCTTC. This codes for CASSPLGITSGSNNEQFF. The variable domain in full, with the rest retrieved from reference TRBV28 and TRBJ2-1, is DVKVTQSSRYLVKRTGEKVFLECVQDMDHENMFWYRQDPGLGLRLIYFSYDVKMKEKGDIPEGYSVSREKKERFSLILESASTNQTSMYLCASSPLGITSGSNNEQFFGPGTRLTVL.

The V gene is TRBV27, the J gene TRBJ1-5; a possible D gene is TRBD1 (5 bases). The length of the CDR3 is 15 residues. Trimming took off 6 bases at V and 3 bases at J, with 15 bases between the two ends. Looked up from germline, CDR1 is MNHEY and CDR2 is SMNVEV (reference sequence). CDR3 DNA sequence: TGTGCCAGCAGGTTGCTTTCAGGGTCCAATCAGCCCCAGCATTTT. Translation gives CASRLLSGSNQPQHF.

The chain links TRBV19 to TRBJ1-2; the D is unclear. Per the germline V gene, CDR1 is LNHDA and CDR2 is SQIVND (reference sequence). V lost 3 bases to trimming and J lost 8 bases, with 10 bases between them. The CDR3 totals 12 residues. The CDR3 protein is CASSIVSGGYTF. DNA of the CDR3: TGTGCCAGTAGTATCGTCTCCGGGGGCTACACCTTC. Filled out from reference TRBV19 and TRBJ1-2, the complete variable domain reads DGGITQSPKYLFRKEGQNVTLSCEQNLNHDAMYWYRQDPGQGLRLIYYSQIVNDFQKGDIAEGYSVSREKKESFPLTVTSAQKNPTAFYLCASSIVSGGYTFGSGTRLTVV.

Comments on this clone: Different DNA sequences within this sample yield the same CDR3. The chain employs TRBV4-1 and TRBJ1-5; 7 bases fit TRBD1. V gave up 1 base and J gave up 3 bases; unmatched junction bases: 15. Germline V gene sequence: CDR1 MGHRA, CDR2 YSYEKL. The CDR3 runs to 19 residues. The CDR3 reads CASSQGVRGGGATNQPQHF. CDR3 DNA sequence: TGCGCCAGCAGCCAAGGGGTGAGAGGGGGCGGCGCTACCAATCAGCCCCAGCATTTT.

The chain joins TRBV18 to TRBJ1-2, with 7 bases identical to TRBD1. With V trimmed by 3 bases and J by 0 bases, 1 base remained unmatched. CDR1 is KGHSH, CDR2 LQKENI, per germline. The CDR3 spans 14 residues. CDR3 coding DNA: TGTGCCAGCTCACCGCAGGGGGCTAACTATGGCTACACCTTC. It codes for CASSPQGANYGYTF.

This chain joins TRBV2 and TRBJ1-1, with 9 bases matching TRBD1. There are 14 residues in the CDR3. J gave up 4 bases and V 6 bases, and 6 bases lay outside the gene matches. Germline CDR1 is SNHLY and CDR2 is FYNNEI. This CDR3 reads CASRSDRGFTEAFF. The CDR3 DNA follows: TGTGCCAGCAGATCCGACAGGGGGTTCACTGAAGCTTTCTTT.

The chain's CDR3 is CASSSDRRNYGYTF. The CDR3 DNA reads as TGCGCCAGCAGCTCGGACAGGAGGAACTATGGCTACACCTTC. This chain links TRBV5-1 with TRBJ1-2, with TRBD1 identical over 7 bases. The trim removed 3 bases at V and 2 bases at J, leaving 4 bases unmatched. The CDR3 is made up of 14 amino acids. Germline V gene data show CDR1 as SGHRS and CDR2 as YFSETQ.

The J gene is TRBJ1-1, the V gene TRBV6-5; 12 nucleotides agree with TRBD1. Looked up from germline, CDR1 is MNHEY and CDR2 is SVGAGI. CDR3 size: 14 residues. Trimming took 5 bases from V and 8 from J; bases not matched to a gene: 6. The CDR3 bases are TGTGCCAGCAGTCCGCTGGGGACAGGGGGCGAAGCTTTCTTT. Translation gives CASSPLGTGGEAFF.

The chain employs TRBV6-1 and TRBJ2-2; perhaps TRBD1 as D (6 bases). The CDR3 runs to 16 residues. Looked up from germline, CDR1 is MNHNS and CDR2 is SASEGT. The germline V and J ends were trimmed by 4 bases and 0 bases, with 12 bases remaining between them. CDR3 coding DNA: TGTGCCAGCAGTGCACCCGGGACAACGAACACCGGGGAGCTGTTTTTT. Its protein is CASSAPGTTNTGELFF.

This clone was seen once. The J gene is TRBJ2-1, the V gene TRBV29-1, with D possibly TRBD1 on 7 matching bases. This CDR3 has 15 residues. V was cut by 2 bases and J by 7 bases, with 18 bases left in between. Germline CDR1 reads SQVTM; CDR2 reads ANQGSEA. The CDR3 DNA reads as TGCAGCGTTGAAAAGGGGGCCGCCGCGGGGAATGAGCAGTTCTTC. The encoded protein is CSVEKGAAAGNEQFF.

This clone was seen a handful of times. The chain recombines TRBV5-4 with TRBJ1-1; the D gene is possibly TRBD1 (5 bases). Looked up from germline, CDR1 is SGHNT and CDR2 is YYREEE (reference sequence). V was cut by 1 base and J by 7 bases, with 8 bases left in between. The CDR3 is made up of 12 amino acids. CDR3 residues: CASSLPGGEAFF. CDR3 in DNA: TGTGCCAGCAGCTTGCCGGGGGGTGAAGCTTTCTTT.

The J gene is TRBJ1-2, the V gene TRBV6-5; 8 bases match TRBD1. Germline-derived CDR1 and CDR2 are MNHEY and SVGAGI. The CDR3 has 14 residues. V gave up 6 bases and J gave up 0 bases; unmatched junction bases: 3. CDR3 sequence reads: CASSWTGSNYGYTF. CDR3 DNA: TGTGCCAGCAGCTGGACAGGGTCTAACTATGGCTACACCTTC.

This sequence joins TRBV29-1 and TRBJ1-4; D ambiguous. Germline V gene data show CDR1 as SQVTM and CDR2 as ANQGSEA. V dropped 3 bases and J dropped 3 bases, with 5 bases sitting between them. The CDR3 runs 12 residues. CDR3 in amino acids: CSVEGPNEKLFF. The CDR3 DNA sequence: TGCAGCGTTGAGGGCCCTAATGAAAAACTGTTTTTT.

This chain connects TRBV30 to TRBJ1-3; D ambiguous. Trimming shortened V by 8 bases and J by 4 bases, and 18 bases separated the two germline ends. Germline V CDR1 and CDR2: GTSNPN, SVGIG (reference sequence). The CDR3 extends over 14 amino acids. The CDR3 DNA is TGTGCCCTCTGGGAGGTTCGATCCGGAAACACCATATATTTT. Its translation: CALWEVRSGNTIYF.